This entry lists 21 T cell receptor beta chains sequenced from one sample in a study of T cells in localized non-small cell lung cancer. Repertoires were generated with immunoSEQ multiplex PCR, while TCRdb's copy carries only in-frame clones and drops some. The sample carries about 5,600 clones, about 28% recorded once. The source was lung tumor tissue, collected before any cancer treatment. Receptors originate from a female donor over 55 with stage I lung adenocarcinoma.

This chain joins TRBV9 and TRBJ1-1; D is ambiguous. The V end was cut by 0 bases, the J end by 3 bases, with 9 bases between. The CDR3 runs 14 residues. From germline, CDR1 is SGDLS and CDR2 YYNGEE. The CDR3 spells CASSVGSIHTEAFF. The CDR3 bases are TGTGCCAGCAGCGTAGGGAGCATTCACACTGAAGCTTTCTTT.

This clone is labeled as large. This chain connects TRBV9 to TRBJ2-3, with TRBD2 as a possible D gene (5 bases). CDR1 SGDLS and CDR2 YYNGEE come from the germline V gene. The germline V and J ends were trimmed by 3 bases and 6 bases, with 11 bases remaining between them. The CDR3 contains 13 residues. In DNA, the CDR3 is TGTGCCAGCAGCGCCGACGGGGTGGATACGCAGTATTTT. Its protein is CASSADGVDTQYF. Drawing the rest from reference TRBV9 and TRBJ2-3, the complete variable domain is DSGVTQTPKHLITATGQRVTLRCSPRSGDLSVYWYQQSLDQGLQFLIQYYNGEERAKGNILERFSAQQFPDLHSELNLSSLELGDSALYFCASSADGVDTQYFGPGTRLTVL.

The chain couples TRBV29-1 to TRBJ2-3, with TRBD1 matching 7 bases. Unmatched junction bases numbered 9, after V lost 6 bases and J lost 0 bases. This CDR3 spans 15 amino acids. Germline V lookup: CDR1 SQVTM, CDR2 ANQGSEA. CDR3 bases: TGCAGCGTCGGTACAGGGGTCACTAGCACAGATACGCAGTATTTT. Encoded protein: CSVGTGVTSTDTQYF.

The chain couples TRBV6-8 to TRBJ2-7, with 9 nucleotides matching TRBD1. Germline CDR1 MNHGY, CDR2 SAAAGT. Unmatched junction bases numbered 10, after V lost 6 bases and J lost 4 bases. CDR3 size: 15 residues. The CDR3 DNA follows: TGTGCCAGCAGAAATCCCGGGACAGGGATATACGAGCAGTACTTC. Residues: CASRNPGTGIYEQYF.

This chain links TRBV7-5 with TRBJ2-2; the table's D call, TRBD1, has no DNA check behind it. TRBV7-5 is deemed a pseudogene. The CDR3 totals 16 residues. The CDR3 region is CASSTGQGTNTGELFF. The CDR3, as DNA: TGTGCCAGCAGCACCGGACAGGGCACGAACACCGGGGAGCTGTTTTTT.

The gene calls are TRBV11-1 and TRBJ2-1, with D possibly being TRBD1 (5 bases). The CDR3 is made up of 16 amino acids. Germline V lookup: CDR1 SGHAT, CDR2 FQDESV (reference sequence). The V end lost 5 bases, the J end lost 2 bases, and 16 bases lay between the germline ends. Written as DNA, the CDR3 is TGTGCCAGCAGCCCGTCGAAGGACATGGCCTACAATGAGCAGTTCTTC. Translation gives CASSPSKDMAYNEQFF.

The table lists this clone with a few counts. This sequence joins TRBV11-3 and TRBJ1-1, with D possibly TRBD1 on 5 matching bases. This CDR3 is built from 15 residues. The germline V gene has CDR1 SGHNT and CDR2 YENEEA. V was cut by 3 bases and J by 3 bases, with 14 bases left in between. In nucleotides, the CDR3 is TGTGCCAGCAGCTTGGCCCGGGACGGCTACACTGAAGCTTTCTTT. Its protein product is CASSLARDGYTEAFF.

J is TRBJ2-1 and V is TRBV6-8, with 9 positions matching TRBD2. Germline trimming cut 10 bases from V and 4 bases from J; bases unmatched to any gene: 11. This CDR3 has 15 residues. Germline V gene sequence: CDR1 MNHGY, CDR2 SAAAGT. Written as DNA, the CDR3 is TGTGCCATCAAACCCCTAGCGGGGCGATACAATGAGCAGTTCTTC. Protein product: CAIKPLAGRYNEQFF.

The chain combines TRBV19 with TRBJ2-2, with D tentatively TRBD1 or TRBD2 (5 bases each). V shed 8 bases and J shed 2 bases, with 12 bases lying between them. The CDR3 consists of 14 residues. Per the germline V gene, CDR1 is LNHDA and CDR2 is SQIVND (reference sequence). The CDR3 bases are TGTGCCAGTGGCCGGGACGGCAACACCGGGGAGCTGTTTTTT. Its protein is CASGRDGNTGELFF.

The V and J genes are TRBV19 and TRBJ1-1; 9 bases fit TRBD1. The CDR3 has 15 residues. Germline loops: CDR1 LNHDA, CDR2 SQIVND (reference sequence). Trimming removed 4 bases from V and 4 bases from J; junction bases left unmatched: 7. The CDR3 nucleotides read TGTGCCAGTAGTACGACAGGGGGAGTAGCCACTGAAGCTTTCTTT. It specifies CASSTTGGVATEAFF. The whole variable domain, remainder taken from reference TRBV19 and TRBJ1-1, is DGGITQSPKYLFRKEGQNVTLSCEQNLNHDAMYWYRQDPGQGLRLIYYSQIVNDFQKGDIAEGYSVSREKKESFPLTVTSAQKNPTAFYLCASSTTGGVATEAFFGQGTRLTVV.

The chain combines TRBV5-1 with TRBJ1-1; D gene uncertain. V was cut by 0 bases and J by 0 bases, with 6 bases left in between. CDR1 and CDR2 (germline): SGHRS, YFSETQ. This CDR3 region has 14 residues. This CDR3 reads CASSLEELNTEAFF. Written as DNA, the CDR3 is TGCGCCAGCAGCTTGGAAGAGTTGAACACTGAAGCTTTCTTT.

CDR3 DNA sequence: TGTGCCAGCAGCGTGGGGGCGGAAAACATTCAGTACTTC. It translates to CASSVGAENIQYF. The rearrangement joins TRBV9 to TRBJ2-4; maybe TRBD1 (6 bases). V lost 2 bases and J 5 bases, leaving 8 bases between the germline ends. The CDR3 is 13 amino acids. Germline CDR1 and CDR2: SGDLS and YYNGEE.

This clone appeared a few times. The chain recombines TRBV6-8 with TRBJ1-1; maybe TRBD1 (5 bases). In germline, CDR1 is MNHGY, CDR2 SAAAGT. Trimming cost V 6 bases and J 1 base, with 9 bases left between them. The CDR3 sequence is 13 residues long. CDR3 in amino acids: CASRKTGNTEAFF. CDR3 bases: TGTGCCAGCAGAAAAACAGGGAACACTGAAGCTTTCTTT.

This rearrangement joins TRBV19 to TRBJ1-1, with 12 bases lining up with TRBD1. The trim removed 9 bases at V and 9 bases at J, leaving 11 bases unmatched. Germline values: CDR1 LNHDA, CDR2 SQIVND (reference sequence). There are 14 residues in the CDR3. The CDR3 spells CASNIPGQGAKAFF. The CDR3 bases are TGTGCCAGCAACATTCCGGGACAGGGGGCAAAAGCTTTCTTT.

V is TRBV19 and J is TRBJ1-2, with a weak D call TRBD1 (6 bases). V lost 3 bases, J lost 4 bases, and 9 bases lay in between. CDR1 is LNHDA and CDR2 is SQIVND in the germline V gene (reference sequence). The CDR3 length is 13 residues. The CDR3 DNA reads TGTGCCAGTAGTATCAGGGACACCTATGGCTACACCTTC. Encoded protein: CASSIRDTYGYTF.

This clone has a handful of counts. This chain uses TRBV27 with TRBJ2-7; the D gene is possibly TRBD1 (6 bases). Per germline, CDR1 MNHEY and CDR2 SMNVEV (reference sequence). The length of the CDR3 is 14 residues. V was clipped by 6 bases and J by 6 bases, with 18 bases between them. The CDR3 nucleotides are TGTGCCAGCAGCCCCACAGGGTACGGACGCGAGCAGTACTTC. It is translated as CASSPTGYGREQYF.

As to this clone: An end of the junction differs from the germline gene, which may be a read error. The gene calls are TRBV6-7 and TRBJ2-2, with D perhaps matching TRBD1 (5 bases). TRBV6-7 falls under the ORF class, with uncertain function. The CDR3 runs to 13 residues. The chain's CDR3 is CAISGLQAGELFF. In DNA form, the CDR3 reads TGTGCCATCAGTGGCCTACAGGCCGGGGAGCTGTTTTTT.

The V call is TRBV28, the J call TRBJ1-4; a possible D gene is TRBD1 (6 bases). The germline gives CDR1 MDHEN, CDR2 SYDVKM. V lost 7 bases and J 8 bases, leaving 17 bases between the germline ends. This CDR3 is 14 amino acids long. Written as DNA, the CDR3 is TGTGCCAGCACCTCGGGTAGGGGGTTCGAAAAACTGTTTTTT. It translates to CASTSGRGFEKLFF. Filled out from reference TRBV28 and TRBJ1-4, the complete variable domain reads DVKVTQSSRYLVKRTGEKVFLECVQDMDHENMFWYRQDPGLGLRLIYFSYDVKMKEKGDIPEGYSVSREKKERFSLILESASTNQTSMYLCASTSGRGFEKLFFGSGTQLSVL.

The chain couples TRBV7-2 to TRBJ1-1, with D uncertain. V was clipped by 2 bases and J by 4 bases, with 8 bases between them. The CDR3 consists of 13 residues. Per the germline V gene, CDR1 is SGHTA and CDR2 is FQGNSA. CDR3 loop: CASSLSRTTEAFF. CDR3 in DNA: TGTGCCAGCAGCTTATCCCGGACCACTGAAGCTTTCTTT.

The rearrangement uses TRBV15 and TRBJ2-5; weak D call: TRBD1 (5 bases). Germline V gene lookup returns CDR1 LNHNV and CDR2 YYDKDF (reference sequence). Trimming took 6 bases from V and 1 from J, leaving 18 bases between them. CDR3 size: 16 residues. The CDR3 nucleotides read TGTGCCACCAGTCCAGCCACGCGACAGATCCAAGAGACCCAGTACTTC. It is translated as CATSPATRQIQETQYF.

This clone was seen only a few times. This sequence joins TRBV30 and TRBJ1-2, with 9 bases matching TRBD1. Trimming at V came to 3 bases and at J to 4 bases, leaving 15 bases not matched to a gene. The CDR3 runs 17 residues. Germline CDR1 is GTSNPN and CDR2 is SVGIG (reference sequence). CDR3 nucleotide sequence: TGTGCCTGGAGCGCCGGGACAGGGCCTAAGTTTCCCTATGGCTACACCTTC. As protein: CAWSAGTGPKFPYGYTF.